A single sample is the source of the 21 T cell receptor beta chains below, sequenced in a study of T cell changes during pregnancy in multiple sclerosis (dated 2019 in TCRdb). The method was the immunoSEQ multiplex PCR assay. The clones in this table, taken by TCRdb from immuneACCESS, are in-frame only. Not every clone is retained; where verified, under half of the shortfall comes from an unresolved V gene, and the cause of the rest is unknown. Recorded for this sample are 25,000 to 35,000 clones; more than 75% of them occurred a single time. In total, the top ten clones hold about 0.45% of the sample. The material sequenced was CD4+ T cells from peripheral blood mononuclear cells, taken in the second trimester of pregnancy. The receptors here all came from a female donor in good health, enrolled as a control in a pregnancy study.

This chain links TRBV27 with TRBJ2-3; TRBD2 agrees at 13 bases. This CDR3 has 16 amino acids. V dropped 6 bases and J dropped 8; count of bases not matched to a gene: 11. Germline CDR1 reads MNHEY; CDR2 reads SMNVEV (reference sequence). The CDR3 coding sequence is TGTGCCAGCAGGCTGGGGACTAGCGGGGCTAAAGGTACGCAGTATTTT. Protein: CASRLGTSGAKGTQYF.

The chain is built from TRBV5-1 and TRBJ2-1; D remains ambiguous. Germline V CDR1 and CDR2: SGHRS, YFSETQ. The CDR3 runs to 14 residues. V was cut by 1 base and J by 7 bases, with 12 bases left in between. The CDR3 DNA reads TGCGCCAGCAGCTTGCGCGACCCTAGGAATGAGCAGTTCTTC. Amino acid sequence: CASSLRDPRNEQFF. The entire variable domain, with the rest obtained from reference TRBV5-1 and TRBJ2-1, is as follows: KAGVTQTPRYLIKTRGQQVTLSCSPISGHRSVSWYQQTPGQGLQFLFEYFSETQRNKGNFPGRFSGRQFSNSRSEMNVSTLELGDSALYLCASSLRDPRNEQFFGPGTRLTVL.

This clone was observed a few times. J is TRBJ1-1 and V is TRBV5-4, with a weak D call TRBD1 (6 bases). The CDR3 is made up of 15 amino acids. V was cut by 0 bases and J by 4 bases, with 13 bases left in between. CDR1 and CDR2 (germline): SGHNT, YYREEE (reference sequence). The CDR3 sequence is CASSLAGGSVTEAFF. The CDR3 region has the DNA TGTGCCAGCAGCTTGGCTGGGGGCTCGGTCACTGAAGCTTTCTTT.

This CDR3 reads CASSSPDRGVNGYTF. The CDR3 DNA sequence: TGTGCCAGCAGCTCCCCGGACAGGGGGGTTAATGGCTACACCTTC. This chain links TRBV5-6 with TRBJ1-2; 10 bases map to TRBD1. Trimming took 3 bases from V and 6 from J; bases not matched to a gene: 8. The CDR3 spans 15 residues. Germline CDR1 and CDR2: SGHDT and YYEEEE.

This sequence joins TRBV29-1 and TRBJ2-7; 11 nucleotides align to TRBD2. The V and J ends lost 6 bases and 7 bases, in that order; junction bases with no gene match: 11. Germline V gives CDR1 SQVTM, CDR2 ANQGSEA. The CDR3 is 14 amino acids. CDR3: CSVAGTSGRGEQYF. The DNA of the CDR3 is TGCAGCGTGGCCGGGACTAGCGGTAGGGGGGAGCAGTACTTC.

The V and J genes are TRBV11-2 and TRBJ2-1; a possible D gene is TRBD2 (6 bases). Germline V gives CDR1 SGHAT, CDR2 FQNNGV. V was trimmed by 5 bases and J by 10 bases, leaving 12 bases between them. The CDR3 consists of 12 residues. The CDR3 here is CASSPGGWEQFF. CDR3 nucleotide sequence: TGTGCCAGCAGCCCCGGAGGGTGGGAGCAGTTCTTC.

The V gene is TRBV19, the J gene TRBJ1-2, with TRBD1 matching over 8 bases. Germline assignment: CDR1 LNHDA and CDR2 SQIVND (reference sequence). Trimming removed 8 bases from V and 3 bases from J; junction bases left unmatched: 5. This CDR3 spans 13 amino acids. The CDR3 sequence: CASQTTGDYGYTF. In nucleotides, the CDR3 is TGTGCCAGTCAGACGACAGGGGACTATGGCTACACCTTC.

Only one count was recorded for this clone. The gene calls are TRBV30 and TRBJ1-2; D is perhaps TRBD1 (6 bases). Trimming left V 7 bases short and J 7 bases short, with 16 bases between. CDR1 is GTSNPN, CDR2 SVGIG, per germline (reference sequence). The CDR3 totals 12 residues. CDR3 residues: CALIQGLGGYTF. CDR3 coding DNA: TGTGCCTTAATACAGGGTTTGGGTGGCTACACCTTC.

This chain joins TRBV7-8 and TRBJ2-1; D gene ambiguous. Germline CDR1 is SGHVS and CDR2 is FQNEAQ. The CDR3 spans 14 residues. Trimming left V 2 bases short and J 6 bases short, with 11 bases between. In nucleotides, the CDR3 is TGTGCCAGCAGCTTAAAAGCCACGGGCAATGAGCAGTTCTTC. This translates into CASSLKATGNEQFF.

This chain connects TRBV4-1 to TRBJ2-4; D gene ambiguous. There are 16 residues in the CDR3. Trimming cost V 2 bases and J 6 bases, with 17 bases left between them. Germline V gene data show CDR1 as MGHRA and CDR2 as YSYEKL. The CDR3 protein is CASSQKIAVGGNIQYF. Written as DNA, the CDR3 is TGCGCCAGCAGCCAAAAAATAGCAGTTGGCGGAAACATTCAGTACTTC.

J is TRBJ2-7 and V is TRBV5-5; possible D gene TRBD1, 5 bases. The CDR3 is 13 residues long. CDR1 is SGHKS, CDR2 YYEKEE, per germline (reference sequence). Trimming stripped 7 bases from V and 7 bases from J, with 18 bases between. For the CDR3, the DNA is TGTGCCAGCGGCGGACAAGGATTAAGGGAGCAGTACTTC. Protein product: CASGGQGLREQYF.

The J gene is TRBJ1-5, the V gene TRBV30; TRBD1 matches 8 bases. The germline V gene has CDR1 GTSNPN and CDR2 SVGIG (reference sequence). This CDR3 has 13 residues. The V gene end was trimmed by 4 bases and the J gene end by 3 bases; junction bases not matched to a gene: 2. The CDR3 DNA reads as TGTGCCTGGAACAGGGGGGCCAATCAGCCCCAGCATTTT. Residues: CAWNRGANQPQHF.

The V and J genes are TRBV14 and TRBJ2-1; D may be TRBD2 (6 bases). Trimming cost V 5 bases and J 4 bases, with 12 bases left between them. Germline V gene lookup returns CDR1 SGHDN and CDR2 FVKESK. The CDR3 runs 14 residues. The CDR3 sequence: CASSKTTSYNEQFF. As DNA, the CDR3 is TGTGCCAGCAGCAAAACGACTAGTTACAATGAGCAGTTCTTC.

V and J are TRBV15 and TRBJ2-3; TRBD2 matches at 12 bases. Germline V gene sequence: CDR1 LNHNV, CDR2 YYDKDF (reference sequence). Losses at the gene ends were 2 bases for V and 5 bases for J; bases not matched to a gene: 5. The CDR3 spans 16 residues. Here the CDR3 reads CATSRTRLAGVDTQYF. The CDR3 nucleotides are TGTGCCACCAGCAGAACTAGACTAGCGGGAGTAGATACGCAGTATTTT.

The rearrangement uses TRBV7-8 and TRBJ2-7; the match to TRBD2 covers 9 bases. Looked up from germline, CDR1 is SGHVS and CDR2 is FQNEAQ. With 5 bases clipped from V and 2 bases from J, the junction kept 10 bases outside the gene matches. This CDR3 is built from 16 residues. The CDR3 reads CASSPGLAPRAYEQYF. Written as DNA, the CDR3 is TGTGCCAGCAGCCCAGGACTAGCGCCGAGAGCCTACGAGCAGTACTTC.

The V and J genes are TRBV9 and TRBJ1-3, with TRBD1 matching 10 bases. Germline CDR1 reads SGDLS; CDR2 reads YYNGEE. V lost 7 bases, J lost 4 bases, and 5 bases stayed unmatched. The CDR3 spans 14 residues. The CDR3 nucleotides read TGTGCCAGCTCCCCGGGACAGGGGGGAAACACCATATATTTT. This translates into CASSPGQGGNTIYF.

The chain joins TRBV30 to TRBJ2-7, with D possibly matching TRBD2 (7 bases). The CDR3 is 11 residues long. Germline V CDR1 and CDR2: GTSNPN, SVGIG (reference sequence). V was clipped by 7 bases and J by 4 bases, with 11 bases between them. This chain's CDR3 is CAYRGGYEQYF. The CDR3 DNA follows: TGTGCCTATAGGGGGGGATACGAGCAGTACTTC.

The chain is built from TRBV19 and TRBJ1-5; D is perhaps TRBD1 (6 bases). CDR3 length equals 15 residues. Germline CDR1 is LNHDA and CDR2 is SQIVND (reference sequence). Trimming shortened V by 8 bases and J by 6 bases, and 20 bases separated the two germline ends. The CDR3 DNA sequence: TGTGCCAGTCGCCCTGAGGGGGGGCTTGGTCAGCCCCAGCATTTT. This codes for CASRPEGGLGQPQHF. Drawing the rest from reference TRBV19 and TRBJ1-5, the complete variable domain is DGGITQSPKYLFRKEGQNVTLSCEQNLNHDAMYWYRQDPGQGLRLIYYSQIVNDFQKGDIAEGYSVSREKKESFPLTVTSAQKNPTAFYLCASRPEGGLGQPQHFGDGTRLSIL.

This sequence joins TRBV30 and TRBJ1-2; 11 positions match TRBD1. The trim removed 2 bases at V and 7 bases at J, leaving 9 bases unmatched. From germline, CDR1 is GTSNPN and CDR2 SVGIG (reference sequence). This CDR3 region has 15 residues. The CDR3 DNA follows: TGTGCCTGGAGTACAGTCGGACAGGGGGCAAGTGGCTACACCTTC. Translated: CAWSTVGQGASGYTF.

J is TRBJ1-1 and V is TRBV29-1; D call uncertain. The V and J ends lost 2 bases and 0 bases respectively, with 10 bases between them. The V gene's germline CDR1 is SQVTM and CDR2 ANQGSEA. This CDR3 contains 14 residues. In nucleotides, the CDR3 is TGCAGCGTTGAATTTCGTAGCATGAACACTGAAGCTTTCTTT. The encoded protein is CSVEFRSMNTEAFF.

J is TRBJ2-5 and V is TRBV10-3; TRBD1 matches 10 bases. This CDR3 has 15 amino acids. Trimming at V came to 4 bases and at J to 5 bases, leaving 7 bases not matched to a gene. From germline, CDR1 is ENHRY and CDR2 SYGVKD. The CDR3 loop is CAISGRQGAVETQYF. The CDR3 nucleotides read TGTGCCATCAGTGGGAGACAGGGGGCGGTGGAGACCCAGTACTTC.